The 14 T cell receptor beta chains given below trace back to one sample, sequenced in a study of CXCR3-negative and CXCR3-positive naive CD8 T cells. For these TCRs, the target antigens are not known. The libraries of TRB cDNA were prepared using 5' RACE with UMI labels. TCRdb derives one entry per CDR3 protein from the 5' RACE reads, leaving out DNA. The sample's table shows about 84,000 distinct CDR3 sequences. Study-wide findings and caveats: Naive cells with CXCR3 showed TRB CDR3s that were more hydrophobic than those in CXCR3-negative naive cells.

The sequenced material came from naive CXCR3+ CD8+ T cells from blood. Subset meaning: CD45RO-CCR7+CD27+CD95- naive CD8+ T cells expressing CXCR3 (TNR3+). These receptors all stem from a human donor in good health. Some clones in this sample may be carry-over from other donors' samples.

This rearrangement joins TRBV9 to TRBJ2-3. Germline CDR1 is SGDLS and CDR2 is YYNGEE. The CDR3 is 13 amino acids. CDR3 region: CAISATTPHPQYF. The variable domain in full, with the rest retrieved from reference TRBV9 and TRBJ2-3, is DSGVTQTPKHLITATGQRVTLRCSPRSGDLSVYWYQQSLDQGLQFLIQYYNGEERAKGNILERFSAQQFPDLHSELNLSSLELGDSALYFCAISATTPHPQYFGPGTRLTVL.

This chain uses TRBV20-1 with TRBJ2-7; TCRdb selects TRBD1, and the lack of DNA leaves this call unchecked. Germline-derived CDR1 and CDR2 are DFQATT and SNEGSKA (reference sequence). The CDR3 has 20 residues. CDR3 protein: CSVRHMNAGGDPHSVYEQYF.

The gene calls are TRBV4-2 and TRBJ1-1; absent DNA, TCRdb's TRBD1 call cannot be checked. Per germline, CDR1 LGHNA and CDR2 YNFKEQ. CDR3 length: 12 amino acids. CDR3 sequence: CASSQTGAEAFF.

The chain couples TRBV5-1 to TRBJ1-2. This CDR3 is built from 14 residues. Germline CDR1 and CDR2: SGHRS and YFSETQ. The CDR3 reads CASSLGAGTDGYTF.

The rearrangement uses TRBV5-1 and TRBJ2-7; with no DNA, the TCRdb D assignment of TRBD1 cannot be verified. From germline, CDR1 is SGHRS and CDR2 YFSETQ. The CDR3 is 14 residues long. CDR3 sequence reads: CASSLGTGGDEQYF. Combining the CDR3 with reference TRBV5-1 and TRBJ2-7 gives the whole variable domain KAGVTQTPRYLIKTRGQQVTLSCSPISGHRSVSWYQQTPGQGLQFLFEYFSETQRNKGNFPGRFSGRQFSNSRSEMNVSTLELGDSALYLCASSLGTGGDEQYFGPGTRLTVT.

This CDR3 is CASSVRIDRWGGYTF. This chain uses TRBV21-1 with TRBJ1-2; TCRdb's assignment of TRBD1 cannot be checked, as there is no DNA. TRBV21-1 is shown as a pseudogene. The CDR3 totals 15 residues.

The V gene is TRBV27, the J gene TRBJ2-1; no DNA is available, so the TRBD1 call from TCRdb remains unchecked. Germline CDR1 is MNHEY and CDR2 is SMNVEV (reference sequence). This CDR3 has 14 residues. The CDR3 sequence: CASSLFGDRLRQFF.

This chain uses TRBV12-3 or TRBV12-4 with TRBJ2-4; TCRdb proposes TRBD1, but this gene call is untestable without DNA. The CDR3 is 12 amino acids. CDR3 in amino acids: CATLAWDNIQYF.

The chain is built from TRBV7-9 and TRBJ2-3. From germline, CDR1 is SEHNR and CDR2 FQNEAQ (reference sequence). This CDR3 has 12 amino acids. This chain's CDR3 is CASSLAQSPQYF.

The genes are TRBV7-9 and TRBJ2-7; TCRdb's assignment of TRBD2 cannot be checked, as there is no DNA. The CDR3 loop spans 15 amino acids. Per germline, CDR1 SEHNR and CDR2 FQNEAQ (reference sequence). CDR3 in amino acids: CASRDGTSGRYEQYF.

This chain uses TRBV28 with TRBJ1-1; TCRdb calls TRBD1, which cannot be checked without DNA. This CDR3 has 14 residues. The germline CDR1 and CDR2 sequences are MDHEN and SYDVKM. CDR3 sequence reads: CASSPTDGDTEAFF.

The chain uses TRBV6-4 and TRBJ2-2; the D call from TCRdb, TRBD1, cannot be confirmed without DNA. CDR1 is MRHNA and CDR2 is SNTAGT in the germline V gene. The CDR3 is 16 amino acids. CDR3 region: CASSDSVGGNTGELFF.

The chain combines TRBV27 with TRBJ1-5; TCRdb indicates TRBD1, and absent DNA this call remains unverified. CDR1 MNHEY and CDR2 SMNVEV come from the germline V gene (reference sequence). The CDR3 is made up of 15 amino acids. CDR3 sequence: CASSFSGGAGQPQHF.

The CDR3 loop reads CASSPNRGVGYEQYF. The chain recombines TRBV23-1 with TRBJ2-7; TCRdb's D gene call, TRBD1, goes unchecked for lack of DNA. TRBV23-1 is an ORF, with its function uncertain. This CDR3 has 15 amino acids.